This TCR beta chain was profiled in a study of metastatic and nonmetastatic thyroid tumors. Across the study: For malignant and benign thyroid patients, tumor or nodule tissue and blood were the sources whose repertoires were compared. Study-wide results and caveats: As reported, TCR beta diversity in blood and tumor was significantly higher in malignant thyroid tumors than in benign nodules.

The CDR3 consists of 17 residues. Trimming took off 1 base at V and 4 bases at J, with 17 bases between the two ends. CDR1 is MDHEN, CDR2 SYDVKM, per germline. In its sample, this clone ranks as medium-sized (0.01 to 0.1%). Its antigen is currently unknown. Not a single patient had been given any form of treatment at any point before undergoing thyroid surgery. In the original processing: CDR3 differences across clinicopathological groups were used to build a distant-metastasis classifier for papillary thyroid cancer. With MiXCR, TCRdb called clones anew from the PCR reads. The V and J calls follow TCRdb's processing rather than the paper's. Of about 21,000 clones listed, about 23% are singletons.

The genes are TRBV28 and TRBJ1-3; unclear D gene. Sequenced material: tumor tissue. This clonotype originated in a male donor with papillary thyroid cancer or a benign thyroid nodule (not recorded which). Some clones in this sample may be carry-over from other donors' samples. The CDR3 here is CASSLSLGSGLGNTIYF. In DNA, the CDR3 is TGTGCCAGCAGTTTATCCCTCGGCAGCGGCTTAGGAAACACCATATATTTT. The variable domain in full, with the rest retrieved from reference TRBV28 and TRBJ1-3, is DVKVTQSSRYLVKRTGEKVFLECVQDMDHENMFWYRQDPGLGLRLIYFSYDVKMKEKGDIPEGYSVSREKKERFSLILESASTNQTSMYLCASSLSLGSGLGNTIYFGEGSWLTVV.